This T cell receptor (beta chain) came from a study of beta chain features in type 1 diabetes. The study, taken as a whole, reports: Across patients, naive, central memory and Treg TCRB repertoires exhibited apparently greater similarity than was observed across healthy donors. Type 1 diabetes patients had moderately but significantly shorter TCRB CDR3s in all four CD4+ subsets. More deletions and fewer insertions at VDJ junctions were seen in type 1 diabetes patients.

Every sorted population was more than 95% pure. Reverse transcription of all isolated RNA meant that expressed TCRB transcripts were sequenced. Clones were read by immunoSEQ multiplex PCR, and TCRdb kept only the in-frame ones, dropping some. Among about 270,000 clones, about 13% were seen once, and the ten largest hold around 0.016%. In its sample, this clone was seen a few times. Antigen unknown. Germline values: CDR1 SGHTA, CDR2 FQGTGA. The CDR3 totals 15 residues. V lost 5 bases, J lost 0 bases, and 11 bases lay in between. Sequencing was carried out using naive CD4+ T cells from blood. The clonotype comes from a man aged 25 to 45 with type 1 diabetes. The gene calls are TRBV7-3 and TRBJ2-1, with unresolved D. The CDR3 here is CASSASQSSYNEQFF. The CDR3 DNA follows: TGTGCCAGCAGCGCGTCTCAAAGCTCCTACAATGAGCAGTTCTTC.